The 27 T cell receptor beta chains presented below share a single source sample, sequenced in a study of T cell responses to AZD1222 COVID-19 vaccine (dated by TCRdb to about 2021). The sample's time point label is to be understood as: baseline before first vaccination. The library was obtained by the immunoSEQ multiplex PCR assay. TCRdb took over this immuneACCESS table, retaining in-frame rearrangements with V and J assigned. Such tables are incomplete; in checked studies, under half of the missing clones stem from an unresolved V gene, and the remainder is unexplained. A total of fewer than 85,000 clones appear in this sample, approximately 89% of them only once. Of the sample, around 19% is held by the ten largest clones. Sequencing was performed on peripheral blood, taken on day 0 of AZD1222 vaccination. Receptor source: an adult in good health.

The chain employs TRBV10-2 and TRBJ2-7, with D maybe TRBD2 (6 bases). This CDR3 has 12 amino acids. The V gene's germline CDR1 is WSHSY and CDR2 SAAADI. The V end lost 3 bases, the J end lost 9 bases, and 12 bases lay between the germline ends. CDR3 nucleotides: TGCGCCAGCAGTGAAATAGGGGAGGCGCAGTACTTC. Protein: CASSEIGEAQYF.

This sequence joins TRBV21-1 and TRBJ1-3; TRBD1, as called in the table, went unchecked against the DNA. TRBV21-1 is classified as a pseudogene. The CDR3 length is 15 residues. This CDR3 is CASSTDSISGNTIYF. The CDR3 nucleotides read TGTGCCAGCAGCACCGACAGCATCTCTGGAAACACCATATATTTT.

The chain links TRBV21-1 to TRBJ1-2; the table's D call, TRBD1, has no DNA check behind it. TRBV21-1 represents a pseudogene. This CDR3 contains 14 residues. The CDR3 nucleotides read TGTGCCAGCAGTCAGGGGGCCAGTGGCTATGGCTACACCTTC. It specifies CASSQGASGYGYTF.

This sequence joins TRBV6-5 and TRBJ2-3; D might be TRBD2 (5 bases). CDR3 size: 13 residues. The germline V and J ends were trimmed by 5 bases and 1 base, with 7 bases remaining between them. Germline V lookup: CDR1 MNHEY, CDR2 SVGAGI. CDR3 amino acids: CASSQLGTDTQYF. Here the CDR3 DNA reads TGTGCCAGCAGTCAACTAGGCACAGATACGCAGTATTTT.

This clone was seen only a few times. The chain combines TRBV6-1 with TRBJ2-7; the D call may be TRBD1 or TRBD2 (6 bases each). The CDR3 covers 14 residues. The V gene lost 1 base and the J gene lost 3 bases, with 10 bases spanning the gap. The germline V gene has CDR1 MNHNS and CDR2 SASEGT. CDR3 region: CASSEGGAGYEQYF. CDR3 nucleotide sequence: TGTGCCAGCAGTGAAGGGGGGGCTGGCTACGAGCAGTACTTC.

V is TRBV28 and J is TRBJ2-5; possible D gene TRBD1, 5 bases. CDR3 length: 17 amino acids. Trimming stripped 5 bases from V and 12 bases from J, with 31 bases between. From germline, CDR1 is MDHEN and CDR2 SYDVKM. In DNA, the CDR3 is TGTGCCAGCAGTCTCGGACACCGTCCTATAGCTGCCCACAAGGAGTACTTC. Translation gives CASSLGHRPIAAHKEYF.

The sample holds a few counts of this clone. The chain uses TRBV6-1 and TRBJ1-2, with D possibly matching TRBD1 (5 bases). The V gene lost 1 base and the J gene lost 7 bases, with 13 bases spanning the gap. Looked up from germline, CDR1 is MNHNS and CDR2 is SASEGT. This CDR3 has 14 amino acids. CDR3 in amino acids: CASSEDPRAGGYTF. The CDR3 DNA follows: TGTGCCAGCAGTGAAGATCCCAGGGCGGGTGGCTACACCTTC.

The chain uses TRBV15 and TRBJ2-7; D not resolved. Germline V gives CDR1 LNHNV, CDR2 YYDKDF (reference sequence). The CDR3 runs to 13 residues. Trimming took 0 bases from V and 6 from J, leaving 9 bases between them. CDR3 in DNA: TGTGCCACCAGCAGAGATCGGATTCCCGAGCAGTACTTC. It codes for CATSRDRIPEQYF. The full variable domain, its missing parts supplied by reference TRBV15 and TRBJ2-7, is DAMVIQNPRYQVTQFGKPVTLSCSQTLNHNVMYWYQQKSSQAPKLLFHYYDKDFNNEADTPDNFQSRRPNTSFCFLDIRSPGLGDTAMYLCATSRDRIPEQYFGPGTRLTVT.

The rearrangement joins TRBV5-1 to TRBJ2-3; 11 bases match TRBD2. The CDR3 is 17 amino acids. J lost 5 bases, V lost 0 bases, and 8 bases had no gene match. The germline V gene has CDR1 SGHRS and CDR2 YFSETQ. CDR3 sequence: CASSLEGSGGAEDTQYF. In DNA, the CDR3 is TGCGCCAGCAGCTTGGAAGGTAGCGGGGGGGCCGAAGATACGCAGTATTTT.

The CDR3 DNA is TGTGCCAGCAGGAGCTTTTACGAGCAGTACTTC. The encoded protein is CASRSFYEQYF. The chain combines TRBV5-5 with TRBJ2-7, with D hard to call. The CDR3 has 11 amino acids. Trimming left V 5 bases short and J 4 bases short, with 7 bases between. Per the germline V gene, CDR1 is SGHKS and CDR2 is YYEKEE (reference sequence).

The table lists this clone with a few counts. The V call is TRBV10-1, the J call TRBJ2-3; 10 bases are shared with TRBD2. The CDR3 extends over 17 amino acids. Germline lookup yields CDR1 WNHNN and CDR2 SYGVQD (reference sequence). Trimming cost V 2 bases and J 2 bases; bases outside gene matches: 7. In DNA, the CDR3 is TGCGCCAGCAGTGAGACTCCTAGCGGGGGTTTCACAGATACGCAGTATTTT. Translation gives CASSETPSGGFTDTQYF.

The genes are TRBV6-4 and TRBJ2-5; D remains unclear. From germline, CDR1 is MRHNA and CDR2 SNTAGT. V was trimmed by 0 bases and J by 5 bases, leaving 7 bases between them. This CDR3 has 13 residues. The CDR3 here is CASSDSSLETQYF. The CDR3 DNA follows: TGTGCCAGCAGTGACTCATCCCTGGAGACCCAGTACTTC.

The chain uses TRBV7-9 and TRBJ2-7, with D perhaps TRBD2 (6 bases). Germline-derived CDR1 and CDR2 are SEHNR and FQNEAQ (reference sequence). Trimming removed 5 bases from V and 1 base from J, with 18 bases in between. The CDR3 covers 16 residues. CDR3 amino acids: CASSPKGADYSYEQYF. CDR3 bases: TGTGCCAGCAGCCCGAAAGGGGCGGACTATTCCTACGAGCAGTACTTC.

The chain employs TRBV30 and TRBJ1-1, with TRBD1 matching over 8 bases. J lost 5 bases, V lost 4 bases, and 6 bases had no gene match. This CDR3 has 13 residues. Germline CDR1 and CDR2: GTSNPN and SVGIG (reference sequence). The DNA for the CDR3 is TGTGCCTGGAAGGACAGGGCGGTTACTGAAGCTTTCTTT. It codes for CAWKDRAVTEAFF. The full variable domain, in which reference TRBV30 and TRBJ1-1 provide the parts outside the CDR3, is SQTIHQWPATLVQPVGSPLSLECTVEGTSNPNLYWYRQAAGRGLQLLFYSVGIGQISSEVPQNLSASRPQDRQFILSSKKLLLSDSGFYLCAWKDRAVTEAFFGQGTRLTVV.

This chain uses TRBV6-5 with TRBJ2-1; TRBD2 agrees at 9 bases. Trimming took 5 bases from V and 9 from J; bases not matched to a gene: 11. This CDR3 comprises 15 residues. Germline CDR1 and CDR2: MNHEY and SVGAGI. The CDR3 region is CASSNGAGGPAEQFF. The CDR3 nucleotides are TGTGCCAGCAGTAACGGGGCGGGAGGGCCTGCTGAGCAGTTCTTC.

The J gene is TRBJ2-3, the V gene TRBV15, with unresolved D. The CDR3 sequence is 12 residues long. Trimming took off 1 base at V and 4 bases at J, with 3 bases between the two ends. Per germline, CDR1 LNHNV and CDR2 YYDKDF (reference sequence). DNA of the CDR3: TGTGCCACCAGCAGAGGGCCAGATACGCAGTATTTT. Translation gives CATSRGPDTQYF.

The chain uses TRBV5-1 and TRBJ2-3; D possibly corresponds to TRBD1 (7 bases). CDR3 size: 16 residues. Germline V lookup: CDR1 SGHRS, CDR2 YFSETQ. V was cut by 4 bases and J by 0 bases, with 15 bases left in between. CDR3 nucleotide sequence: TGCGCCAGCAGCGCGGCGACAGGGACTAGCACAGATACGCAGTATTTT. Translated, it gives CASSAATGTSTDTQYF.

The chain couples TRBV11-3 to TRBJ2-1; 10 bases are a match to TRBD2. Germline V gene sequence: CDR1 SGHNT, CDR2 YENEEA. The trim removed 1 base at V and 4 bases at J, leaving 1 base unmatched. The CDR3 is 15 residues long. The CDR3 spells CASSLVTSGYNEQFF. CDR3 sequence (DNA): TGTGCCAGCAGCTTAGTGACTAGCGGGTACAATGAGCAGTTCTTC.

The chain has TRBV9 and TRBJ2-1, with D unclear. The V end was cut by 0 bases, the J end by 8 bases, with 9 bases between. Looked up from germline, CDR1 is SGDLS and CDR2 is YYNGEE. The CDR3 runs to 13 residues. The CDR3 region has the DNA TGTGCCAGCAGCGTAGATCTTTCCGATGAGCAGTTCTTC. Translation: CASSVDLSDEQFF.

CDR3 DNA sequence: TGTGCCAGCCAGTATCCCCAGGGGGCTGGGACCGGGGAGCTGTTTTTT. Amino acids: CASQYPQGAGTGELFF. The genes are TRBV3-1 (or the pseudogene TRBV3-2) and TRBJ2-2, with TRBD1 matching over 8 bases. The trim removed 8 bases at V and 5 bases at J, leaving 13 bases unmatched. Germline V gene lookup returns CDR1 LGHDT and CDR2 YNNKEL (reference sequence). The CDR3 is 16 residues long.

The rearrangement uses TRBV6-5 and TRBJ2-1, with TRBD1 identical over 10 bases. The germline CDR1 and CDR2 sequences are MNHEY and SVGAGI. There are 15 residues in the CDR3. The V and J ends lost 4 bases and 7 bases, in that order; junction bases with no gene match: 7. CDR3 bases: TGTGCCAGCAGTTTCCCTGGACAGGGGGGAAATGAGCAGTTCTTC. This gives the protein CASSFPGQGGNEQFF.

The chain joins TRBV2 to TRBJ1-2; the D gene is possibly TRBD1 (5 bases). Per germline, CDR1 SNHLY and CDR2 FYNNEI. Trimming removed 2 bases from V and 0 bases from J, with 13 bases in between. This CDR3 contains 16 residues. The CDR3 DNA follows: TGTGCCAGCAGTGAATCGGTAGGGGACTCTAACTATGGCTACACCTTC. It codes for CASSESVGDSNYGYTF.

This rearrangement joins TRBV7-3 to TRBJ2-5, with a possible D match to TRBD2 (5 bases). The CDR3 runs to 15 residues. Trimming cost V 2 bases and J 5 bases, with 15 bases left between them. Germline lookup yields CDR1 SGHTA and CDR2 FQGTGA. CDR3 in amino acids: CASSLAGGVKETQYF. The CDR3 DNA follows: TGTGCCAGCAGCTTAGCGGGCGGTGTCAAGGAGACCCAGTACTTC.

V is TRBV6-2 or TRBV6-3 and J is TRBJ2-7, with TRBD2 identical over 9 bases. Trimming cost V 2 bases and J 3 bases; bases outside gene matches: 5. This CDR3 contains 15 residues. Germline-derived CDR1 and CDR2 are MNHEY and SVGEGT. CDR3 sequence: CASSYKPAGGYEQYF. Here the CDR3 DNA reads TGTGCCAGCAGTTACAAGCCAGCGGGGGGCTACGAGCAGTACTTC.

This chain joins TRBV28 and TRBJ1-5, with 7 bases lining up with TRBD1. Germline V gene lookup returns CDR1 MDHEN and CDR2 SYDVKM. The V and J ends lost 8 bases and 4 bases, in that order; junction bases with no gene match: 5. There are 13 residues in the CDR3. CDR3 sequence: CASGDRANQPQHF. The DNA of the CDR3 is TGTGCCAGCGGAGACAGGGCAAATCAGCCCCAGCATTTT.

The chain employs TRBV19 and TRBJ1-2; D gene ambiguous. Trimming took 7 bases from V and 2 from J, leaving 8 bases between them. Per germline, CDR1 LNHDA and CDR2 SQIVND (reference sequence). The CDR3 is 12 amino acids. The CDR3 region is CASKDGNYGYTF. CDR3 in DNA: TGTGCCAGTAAGGACGGAAACTATGGCTACACCTTC.

The rearrangement joins TRBV7-9 to TRBJ2-5; 8 bases match TRBD1. There are 13 residues in the CDR3. CDR1 and CDR2 (germline): SEHNR, FQNEAQ (reference sequence). V trimming: 5 bases; J trimming: 5 bases; junction bases outside the gene matches: 4. CDR3 coding DNA: TGTGCCAGCAGCCCGGACAGGGTTGAGACCCAGTACTTC. Protein product: CASSPDRVETQYF. Using reference TRBV7-9 and TRBJ2-5 for the parts outside the CDR3, the full variable domain is DTGVSQNPRHKITKRGQNVTFRCDPISEHNRLYWYRQTLGQGPEFLTYFQNEAQLEKSRLLSDRFSAERPKGSFSTLEIQRTEQGDSAMYLCASSPDRVETQYFGPGTRLLVL.